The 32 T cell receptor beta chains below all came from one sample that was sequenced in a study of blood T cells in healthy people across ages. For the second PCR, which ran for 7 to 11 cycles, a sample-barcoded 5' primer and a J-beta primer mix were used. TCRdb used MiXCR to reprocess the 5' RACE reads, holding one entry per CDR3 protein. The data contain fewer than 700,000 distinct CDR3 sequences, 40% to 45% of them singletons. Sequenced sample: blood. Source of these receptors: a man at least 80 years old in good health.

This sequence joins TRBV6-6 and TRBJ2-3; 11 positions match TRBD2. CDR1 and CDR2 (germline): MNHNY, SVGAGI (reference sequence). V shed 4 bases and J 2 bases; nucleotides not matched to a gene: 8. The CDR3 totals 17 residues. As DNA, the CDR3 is TGTGCCAGCAGTTTAAGGACTAGCGGGCCCTACACAGATACGCAGTATTTT. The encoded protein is CASSLRTSGPYTDTQYF.

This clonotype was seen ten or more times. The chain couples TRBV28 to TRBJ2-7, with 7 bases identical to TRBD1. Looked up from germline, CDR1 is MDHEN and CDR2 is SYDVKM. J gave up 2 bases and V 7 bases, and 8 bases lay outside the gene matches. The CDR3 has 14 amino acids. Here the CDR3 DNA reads TGTGCCAGCACCCTCAGACAGGGCGCCTACGAGCAGTACTTC. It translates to CASTLRQGAYEQYF.

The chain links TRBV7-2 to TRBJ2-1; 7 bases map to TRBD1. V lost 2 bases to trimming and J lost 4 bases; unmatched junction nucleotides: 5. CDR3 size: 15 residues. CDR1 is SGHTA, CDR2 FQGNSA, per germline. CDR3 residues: CASSLWGQRYNEQFF. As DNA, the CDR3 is TGTGCCAGCAGCTTATGGGGACAGAGATACAATGAGCAGTTCTTC.

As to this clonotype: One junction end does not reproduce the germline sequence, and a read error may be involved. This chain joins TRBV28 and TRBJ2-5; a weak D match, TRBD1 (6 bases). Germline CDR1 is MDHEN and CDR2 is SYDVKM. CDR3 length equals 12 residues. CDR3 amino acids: CAGRTAQETQYF. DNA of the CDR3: TGTGCCGGCAGGACAGCTCAAGAGACCCAGTACTTC.

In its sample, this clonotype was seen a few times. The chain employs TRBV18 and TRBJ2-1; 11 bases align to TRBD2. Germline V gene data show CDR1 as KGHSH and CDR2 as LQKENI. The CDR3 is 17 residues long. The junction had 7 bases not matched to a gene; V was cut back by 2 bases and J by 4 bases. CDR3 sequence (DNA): TGTGCCAGCTCACCAACCGAGGGACTAGCGGAATACAATGAGCAGTTCTTC. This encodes CASSPTEGLAEYNEQFF.

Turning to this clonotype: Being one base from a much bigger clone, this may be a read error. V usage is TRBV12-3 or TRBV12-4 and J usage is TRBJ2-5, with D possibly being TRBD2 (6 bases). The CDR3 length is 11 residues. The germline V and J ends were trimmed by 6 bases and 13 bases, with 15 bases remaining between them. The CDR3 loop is CASSEQRVLYF. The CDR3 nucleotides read TGTGCCAGCAGCGAACAGCGGGTTTTGTACTTC.

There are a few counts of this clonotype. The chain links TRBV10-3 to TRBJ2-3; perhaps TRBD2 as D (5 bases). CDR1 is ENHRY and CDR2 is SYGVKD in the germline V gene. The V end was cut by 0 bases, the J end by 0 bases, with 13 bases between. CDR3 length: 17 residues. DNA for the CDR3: TGTGCCATCAGTGAGTCGGCAGGAGGAATCAGCACAGATACGCAGTATTTT. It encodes CAISESAGGISTDTQYF.

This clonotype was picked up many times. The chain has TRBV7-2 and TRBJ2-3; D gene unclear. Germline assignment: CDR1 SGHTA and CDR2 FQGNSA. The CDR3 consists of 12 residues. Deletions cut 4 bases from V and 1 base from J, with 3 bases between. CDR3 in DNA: TGTGCCAGCAGCTGGGGCACAGATACGCAGTATTTT. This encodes CASSWGTDTQYF.

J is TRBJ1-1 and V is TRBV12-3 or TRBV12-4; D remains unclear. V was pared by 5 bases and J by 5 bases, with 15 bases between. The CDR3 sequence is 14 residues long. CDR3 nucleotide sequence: TGTGCCAGCAGTCCGCGACCTTCGGGGACTGAAGCTTTCTTT. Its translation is CASSPRPSGTEAFF.

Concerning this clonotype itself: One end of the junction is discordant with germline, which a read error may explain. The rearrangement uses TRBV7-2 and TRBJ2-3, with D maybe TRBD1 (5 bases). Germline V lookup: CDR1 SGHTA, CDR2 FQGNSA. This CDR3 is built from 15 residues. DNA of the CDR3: TGTGCCGGCAGCTTAGGGGTAGGGGCCACAGATACGCAGTATTTT. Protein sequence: CAGSLGVGATDTQYF.

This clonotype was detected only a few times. In DNA form, the CDR3 reads TGTGCCAGCAGCCGAGCTAGCGGGAGTACTGCGGGGGACATTCAGTACTTC. Translating it yields CASSRASGSTAGDIQYF. V and J are TRBV7-2 and TRBJ2-4; 10 positions match TRBD2. Looked up from germline, CDR1 is SGHTA and CDR2 is FQGNSA. The V segment lost 5 bases and the J segment 8 bases; nucleotides outside the gene matches: 15. CDR3 length equals 17 residues.

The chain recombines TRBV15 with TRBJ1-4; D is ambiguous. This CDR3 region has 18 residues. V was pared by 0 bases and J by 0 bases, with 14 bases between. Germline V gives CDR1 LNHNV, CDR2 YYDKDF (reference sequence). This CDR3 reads CATSRDGLGIATNEKLFF. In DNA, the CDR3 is TGTGCCACCAGCAGAGACGGGTTGGGTATTGCAACTAATGAAAAACTGTTTTTT. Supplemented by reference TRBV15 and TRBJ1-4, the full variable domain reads DAMVIQNPRYQVTQFGKPVTLSCSQTLNHNVMYWYQQKSSQAPKLLFHYYDKDFNNEADTPDNFQSRRPNTSFCFLDIRSPGLGDTAMYLCATSRDGLGIATNEKLFFGSGTQLSVL.

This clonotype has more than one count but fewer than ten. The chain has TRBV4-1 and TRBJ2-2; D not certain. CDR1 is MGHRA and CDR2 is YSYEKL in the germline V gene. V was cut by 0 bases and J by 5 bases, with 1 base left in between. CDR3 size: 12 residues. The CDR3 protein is CASSQDTGELFF. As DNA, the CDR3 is TGCGCCAGCAGCCAAGATACCGGGGAGCTGTTTTTT.

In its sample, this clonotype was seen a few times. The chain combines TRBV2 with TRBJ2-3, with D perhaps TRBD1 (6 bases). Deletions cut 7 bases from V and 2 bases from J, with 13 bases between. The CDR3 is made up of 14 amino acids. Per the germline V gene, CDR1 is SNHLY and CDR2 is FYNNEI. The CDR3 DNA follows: TGTGCCAGCAAGGGGGACACATCCACAGATACGCAGTATTTT. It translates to CASKGDTSTDTQYF. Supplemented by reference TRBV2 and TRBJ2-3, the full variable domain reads EPEVTQTPSHQVTQMGQEVILRCVPISNHLYFYWYRQILGQKVEFLVSFYNNEISEKSEIFDDQFSVERPDGSNFTLKIRSTKLEDSAMYFCASKGDTSTDTQYFGPGTRLTVL.

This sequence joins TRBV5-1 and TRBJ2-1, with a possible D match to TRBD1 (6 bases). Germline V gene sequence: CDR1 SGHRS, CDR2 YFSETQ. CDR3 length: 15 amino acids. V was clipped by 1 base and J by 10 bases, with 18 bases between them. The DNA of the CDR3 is TGCGCCAGCAGCTTGAATACAGGGCAGACCTACGAGCAGTTCTTC. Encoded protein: CASSLNTGQTYEQFF.

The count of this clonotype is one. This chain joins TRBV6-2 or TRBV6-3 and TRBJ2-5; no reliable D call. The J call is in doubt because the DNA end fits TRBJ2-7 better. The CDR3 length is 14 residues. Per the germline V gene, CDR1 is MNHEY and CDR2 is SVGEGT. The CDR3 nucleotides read TGTGCCAGCAGTTACTCGATTCCCACATACGAGCAGTACTTC. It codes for CASSYSIPTYEQYF.

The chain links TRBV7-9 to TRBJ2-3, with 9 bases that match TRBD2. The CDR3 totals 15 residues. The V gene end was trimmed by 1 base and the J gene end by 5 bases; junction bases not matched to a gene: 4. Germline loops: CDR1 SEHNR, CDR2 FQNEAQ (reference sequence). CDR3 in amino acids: CASSLVAGDQDTQYF. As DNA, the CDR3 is TGTGCCAGCAGCTTAGTAGCGGGGGATCAAGATACGCAGTATTTT.

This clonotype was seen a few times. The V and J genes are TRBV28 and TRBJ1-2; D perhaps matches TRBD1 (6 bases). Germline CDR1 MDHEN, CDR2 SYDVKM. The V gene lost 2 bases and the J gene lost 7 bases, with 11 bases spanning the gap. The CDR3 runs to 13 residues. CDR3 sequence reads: CASSLPRGGGYTF. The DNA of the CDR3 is TGTGCCAGCAGTTTACCCAGGGGTGGTGGCTACACCTTC.

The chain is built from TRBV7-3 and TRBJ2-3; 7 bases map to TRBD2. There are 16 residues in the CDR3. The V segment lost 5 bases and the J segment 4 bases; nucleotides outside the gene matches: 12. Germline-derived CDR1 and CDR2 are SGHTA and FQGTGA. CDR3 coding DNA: TGTGCCAGCAGCAAACCTAGCGGTGGTGGCCCAGATACGCAGTATTTT. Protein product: CASSKPSGGGPDTQYF.

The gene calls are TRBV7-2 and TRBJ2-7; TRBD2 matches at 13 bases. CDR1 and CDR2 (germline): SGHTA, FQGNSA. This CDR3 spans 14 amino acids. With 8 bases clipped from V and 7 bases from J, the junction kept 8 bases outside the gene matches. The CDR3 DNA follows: TGTGCCAGCTTGGGGACTAGCGGGACGTCTGAGCAGTACTTC. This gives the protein CASLGTSGTSEQYF.

The CDR3 reads CASSLGVVGVRTEAFF. Written as DNA, the CDR3 is TGTGCCAGCAGCTTAGGGGTCGTAGGGGTAAGAACTGAAGCTTTCTTT. This sequence joins TRBV7-9 and TRBJ1-1; the D gene is possibly TRBD1 (5 bases). The CDR3 covers 16 residues. V was clipped by 1 base and J by 5 bases, with 17 bases between them. Per the germline V gene, CDR1 is SEHNR and CDR2 is FQNEAQ (reference sequence).

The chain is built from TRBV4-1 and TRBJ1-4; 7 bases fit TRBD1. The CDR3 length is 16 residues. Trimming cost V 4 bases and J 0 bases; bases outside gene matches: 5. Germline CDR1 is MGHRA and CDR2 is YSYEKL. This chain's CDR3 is CASSPGQVATNEKLFF. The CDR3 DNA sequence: TGCGCCAGCAGCCCAGGACAGGTCGCAACTAATGAAAAACTGTTTTTT.

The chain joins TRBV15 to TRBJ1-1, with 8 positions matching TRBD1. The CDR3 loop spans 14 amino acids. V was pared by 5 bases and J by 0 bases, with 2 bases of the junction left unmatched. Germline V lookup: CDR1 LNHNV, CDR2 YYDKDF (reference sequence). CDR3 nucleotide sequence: TGTGCCACCAGCCCGGACAGGGTGAACACTGAAGCTTTCTTT. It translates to CATSPDRVNTEAFF.

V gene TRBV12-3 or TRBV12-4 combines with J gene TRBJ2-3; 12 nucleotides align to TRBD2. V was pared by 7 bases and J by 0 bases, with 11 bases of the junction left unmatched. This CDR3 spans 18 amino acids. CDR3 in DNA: TGTGCCAGCAAGCGTCTAGCGGGGGGGCCGGGTAGCACAGATACGCAGTATTTT. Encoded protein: CASKRLAGGPGSTDTQYF.

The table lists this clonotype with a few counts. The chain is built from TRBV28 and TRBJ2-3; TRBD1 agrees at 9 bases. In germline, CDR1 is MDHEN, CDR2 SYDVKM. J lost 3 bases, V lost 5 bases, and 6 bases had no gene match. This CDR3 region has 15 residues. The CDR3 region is CASSRQTGGTDTQYF. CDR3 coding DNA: TGTGCCAGCAGTCGACAGACAGGGGGAACAGATACGCAGTATTTT.

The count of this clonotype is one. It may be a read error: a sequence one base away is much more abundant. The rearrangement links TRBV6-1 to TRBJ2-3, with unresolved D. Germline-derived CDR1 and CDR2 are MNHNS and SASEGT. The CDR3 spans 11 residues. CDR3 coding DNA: TGTGCCAGCAGGAATACAGATACGCGGTATTTT. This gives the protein CASRNTDTRYF.

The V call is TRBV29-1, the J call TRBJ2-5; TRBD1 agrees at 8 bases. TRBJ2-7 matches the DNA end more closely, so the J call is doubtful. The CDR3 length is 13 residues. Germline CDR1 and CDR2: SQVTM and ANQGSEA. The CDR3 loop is CSVEGTGTYEQYF. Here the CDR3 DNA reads TGCAGCGTTGAAGGGACAGGGACCTACGAGCAGTACTTC.

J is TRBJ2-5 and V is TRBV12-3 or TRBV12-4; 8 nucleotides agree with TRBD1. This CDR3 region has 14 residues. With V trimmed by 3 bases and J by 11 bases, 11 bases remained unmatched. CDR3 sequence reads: CASSFVQGASEQYF. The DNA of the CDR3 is TGTGCCAGCAGTTTTGTCCAGGGGGCCAGTGAGCAGTACTTC.

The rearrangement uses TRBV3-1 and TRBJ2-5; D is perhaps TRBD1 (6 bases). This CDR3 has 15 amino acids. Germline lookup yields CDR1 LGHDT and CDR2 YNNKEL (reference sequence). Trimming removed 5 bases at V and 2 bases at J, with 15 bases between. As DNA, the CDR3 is TGTGCCAGCAGCGACCACGGGACAACTCAAGAGACCCAGTACTTC. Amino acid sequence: CASSDHGTTQETQYF.

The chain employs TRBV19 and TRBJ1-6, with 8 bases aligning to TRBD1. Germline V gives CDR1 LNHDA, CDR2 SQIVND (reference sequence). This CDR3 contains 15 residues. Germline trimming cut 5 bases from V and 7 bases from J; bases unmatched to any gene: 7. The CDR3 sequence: CASSGRTGFNSPLHF. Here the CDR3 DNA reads TGTGCCAGTAGTGGGAGGACAGGGTTCAATTCACCCCTCCACTTT.

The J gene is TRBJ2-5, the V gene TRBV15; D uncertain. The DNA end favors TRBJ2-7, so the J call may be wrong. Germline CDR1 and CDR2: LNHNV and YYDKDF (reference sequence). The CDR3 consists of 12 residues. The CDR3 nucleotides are TGTGCCACCAGCAGAGATCGGTGCGAGCAGTACTTC. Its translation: CATSRDRCEQYF.

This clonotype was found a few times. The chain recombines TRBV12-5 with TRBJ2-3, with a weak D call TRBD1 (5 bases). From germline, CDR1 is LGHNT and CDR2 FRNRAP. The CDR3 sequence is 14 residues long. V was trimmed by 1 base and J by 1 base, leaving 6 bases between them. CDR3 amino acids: CASGLEGGTDTQYF. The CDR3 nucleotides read TGTGCTAGTGGTTTGGAAGGGGGCACAGATACGCAGTATTTT.